The rows below give T cell receptor beta chains drawn from one sample of a study of CD8 T cells in Susac syndrome. TCRdb analysed the immunoSEQ multiplex PCR reads with MiXCR anew, one entry per CDR3 protein. The sample has 150,000 to 200,000 distinct CDR3 sequences; more than 90% are singletons. Sequencing input: CD4+ T cells from PBMCs. These TCRs come from a human donor in good health. CDR3s include the opening cysteine and the closing phenylalanine or tryptophan. A D gene is named only where the DNA matches it firmly. Clone size is not always given. Where it is, it says once, few, many or a class for expanded clones.

DNA: TGTTCGGCGGGGCAGACAGTCACAGATACGCAGTATTTT; CDR3: CSAGQTVTDTQYF; size: NA; D: NA; length: 13; V: TRBV28; J: TRBJ2-3
DNA: TGTGCCTGGAGTGTACGTCTAGCGGATGAGCAGTTCTTC; CDR3: CAWSVRLADEQFF; size: NA; D: TRBD2; length: 13; V: TRBV30; J: TRBJ2-1
DNA: TGTGCCAGCAGCCAAGTGGTCACCTCACCCCTCCACTTT; CDR3: CASSQVVTSPLHF; size: once; D: NA; length: 13; V: TRBV3-1; J: TRBJ1-6
DNA: TGTGCTAGCAGCTTAGCACAGGGGACAGATACGCAGTATTTT; CDR3: CASSLAQGTDTQYF; size: NA; D: TRBD1; length: 14; V: TRBV7-7; J: TRBJ2-3
DNA: TGCGCCAGCCCCCCCAGCAGATCCTATGGCTACACCTTC; CDR3: CASPPSRSYGYTF; size: NA; D: NA; length: 13; V: TRBV23-1; J: TRBJ1-2
DNA: TGTGCCATCAGGCAAGGCCCGGAGGATGAGCAGTTCTTC; CDR3: CAIRQGPEDEQFF; size: NA; D: NA; length: 13; V: TRBV10-3; J: TRBJ2-1
DNA: TGTGCCAGTAACCCGCGGGGGGGCACAGATACGCAGTATTTT; CDR3: CASNPRGGTDTQYF; size: NA; D: TRBD2; length: 14; V: TRBV19; J: TRBJ2-3
DNA: TGTGCCAGCAGCCAAGGACACGGGGGGACCCAGTACTTC; CDR3: CASSQGHGGTQYF; size: NA; D: NA; length: 13; V: TRBV3-1; J: TRBJ2-5
DNA: TGCGCCAGCAGCCAAGATCACAGGCCTGAGCAGTTCTTC; CDR3: CASSQDHRPEQFF; size: NA; D: NA; length: 13; V: TRBV4-3; J: TRBJ2-1
DNA: TGCGCCAGCAGCGGGGCGCGCGCGAGCTCCTACGAGCAGTACTTC; CDR3: CASSGARASSYEQYF; size: NA; D: NA; length: 15; V: TRBV5-1; J: TRBJ2-7
DNA: TGTGCCAGCAGTGAAGAGGGGAGCGGGTCACCCCTCCACTTT; CDR3: CASSEEGSGSPLHF; size: NA; D: NA; length: 14; V: TRBV2; J: TRBJ1-6
DNA: TGCAGCGTTGAAGTCGGACTCTCTGGGGCCAACGTCCTGACTTTC; CDR3: CSVEVGLSGANVLTF; size: NA; D: NA; length: 15; V: TRBV29-1; J: TRBJ2-6
DNA: TGTGCCTGGACCAGGCCGACCTACAATGAGCAGTTCTTC; CDR3: CAWTRPTYNEQFF; size: NA; D: NA; length: 13; V: TRBV30; J: TRBJ2-1
DNA: TGTGCCAGCAGCTTAGATCGGGGAGCAGATACGCAGTATTTT; CDR3: CASSLDRGADTQYF; size: few; D: NA; length: 14; V: TRBV7-9; J: TRBJ2-3
DNA: TGCGCCAGCAGCCCGGTCGTAGGCGGCCGGTCGGGACTCGAGCAGTACTTC; CDR3: CASSPVVGGRSGLEQYF; size: NA; D: NA; length: 17; V: TRBV5-1; J: TRBJ2-7
DNA: TGTGCCTGCCCCTTTACGGGACAAGAAGTTGGCTACACCTTC; CDR3: CACPFTGQEVGYTF; size: NA; D: NA; length: 14; V: TRBV30; J: TRBJ1-2
DNA: TGTGCCAGCAGCGTAGAGGCAAGGGGGAACTATGGCTACACCTTC; CDR3: CASSVEARGNYGYTF; size: NA; D: NA; length: 15; V: TRBV9; J: TRBJ1-2
DNA: TGTGCCAGCTCCCCAGCCAAGCGGGGCTTGGCAGATACGCAGTATTTT; CDR3: CASSPAKRGLADTQYF; size: NA; D: TRBD2; length: 16; V: TRBV12-3/TRBV12-4; J: TRBJ2-3
DNA: TGTGCCAGCAGCTTAGAGTCAGCCTCCTATGGCTACACCTTC; CDR3: CASSLESASYGYTF; size: NA; D: NA; length: 14; V: TRBV7-8; J: TRBJ1-2
DNA: TGTGCCTGGAGTCCGGGACAGAGGAGGGCGAACACTGAAGCTTTCTTT; CDR3: CAWSPGQRRANTEAFF; size: NA; D: TRBD1; length: 16; V: TRBV30; J: TRBJ1-1
DNA: TGCAGTGGAGGGCCTATTAGCACAGATACGCAGTATTTT; CDR3: CSGGPISTDTQYF; size: NA; D: NA; length: 13; V: TRBV20-1; J: TRBJ2-3
DNA: TGTGCCAGCAGTTGGACAGGTAGCAATCAGCCCCAGCATTTT; CDR3: CASSWTGSNQPQHF; size: NA; D: TRBD1; length: 14; V: TRBV12-3/TRBV12-4; J: TRBJ1-5
DNA: TGTGCCAGCAGCTCGGGACCTTCCTACGAGCAGTACTTC; CDR3: CASSSGPSYEQYF; size: NA; D: NA; length: 13; V: TRBV7-2; J: TRBJ2-7
DNA: TGTGCCACCAGTGTTACAGGGGACTACGAGCAGTACTTC; CDR3: CATSVTGDYEQYF; size: NA; D: TRBD1; length: 13; V: TRBV24-1; J: TRBJ2-7
DNA: TGTGCCAGCAGCTACGGACAGATAGAGACCCAGTACTTC; CDR3: CASSYGQIETQYF; size: once; D: NA; length: 13; V: TRBV7-9; J: TRBJ2-5
DNA: TGCAGTGCTAGAGATATCAGTCGGGGGCGGGATGGCTACACCTTC; CDR3: CSARDISRGRDGYTF; size: once; D: NA; length: 15; V: TRBV20-1; J: TRBJ1-2
DNA: TGTGCCAGCAGCGCGAGATCTAACTACAATGAGCAGTTCTTC; CDR3: CASSARSNYNEQFF; size: NA; D: NA; length: 14; V: TRBV9; J: TRBJ2-1
DNA: TGTGCCAGCTCACGAGTCAGGGCCACAGATACGCAGTATTTT; CDR3: CASSRVRATDTQYF; size: NA; D: NA; length: 14; V: TRBV18; J: TRBJ2-3
DNA: TGTGCCAGCAGCTGGCCCCAGAGCTCCTACAATGAGCAGTTCTTC; CDR3: CASSWPQSSYNEQFF; size: NA; D: NA; length: 15; V: TRBV12-3/TRBV12-4; J: TRBJ2-1
DNA: TGTGCCAGCACCGCTCCGGACAGGGGGCCAGAGACCCAGTACTTC; CDR3: CASTAPDRGPETQYF; size: NA; D: TRBD1; length: 15; V: TRBV7-2; J: TRBJ2-5
DNA: TGCGCCAGCAGCCAAGTTCCAGCAGAAGCTTTCTTT; CDR3: CASSQVPAEAFF; size: NA; D: NA; length: 12; V: TRBV4-1; J: TRBJ1-1
DNA: TGTGCCAGCAGCCAAGCCGGACTAGCCGGCGAGCAGTTCTTC; CDR3: CASSQAGLAGEQFF; size: NA; D: TRBD2; length: 14; V: TRBV3-1; J: TRBJ2-1
DNA: TGTGCCAGCAGCCTCGGACAGGGAACAGGCGAGCAGTACTTC; CDR3: CASSLGQGTGEQYF; size: NA; D: TRBD1; length: 14; V: TRBV9; J: TRBJ2-7
DNA: TGTGCCAGCAGAACAGGGAGCTCCTATAATTCACCCCTCCACTTT; CDR3: CASRTGSSYNSPLHF; size: NA; D: NA; length: 15; V: TRBV28; J: TRBJ1-6
DNA: TGTGCCAGCAGTAGCGCCGGCCCGGCCCAAGAGACCCAGTACTTC; CDR3: CASSSAGPAQETQYF; size: NA; D: NA; length: 15; V: TRBV28; J: TRBJ2-5
DNA: TGTGCCAGCAGCCAAGGTTGGGGGACCGGGGAGCTGTTTTTT; CDR3: CASSQGWGTGELFF; size: NA; D: NA; length: 14; V: TRBV3-1; J: TRBJ2-2
DNA: TGTGCCACCAGCACCACAGGGGGTGTTAGCTACACCTTC; CDR3: CATSTTGGVSYTF; size: NA; D: TRBD1; length: 13; V: TRBV15; J: TRBJ1-2
DNA: TGTGCCAGCTCATTGAGGACGTATGGCTACACCTTC; CDR3: CASSLRTYGYTF; size: few; D: NA; length: 12; V: TRBV6-2/TRBV6-3; J: TRBJ1-2
DNA: TGTGCCAGCAGCGTCTTTGGTCCCCCCTACGAGCAGTACTTC; CDR3: CASSVFGPPYEQYF; size: NA; D: NA; length: 14; V: TRBV9; J: TRBJ2-7